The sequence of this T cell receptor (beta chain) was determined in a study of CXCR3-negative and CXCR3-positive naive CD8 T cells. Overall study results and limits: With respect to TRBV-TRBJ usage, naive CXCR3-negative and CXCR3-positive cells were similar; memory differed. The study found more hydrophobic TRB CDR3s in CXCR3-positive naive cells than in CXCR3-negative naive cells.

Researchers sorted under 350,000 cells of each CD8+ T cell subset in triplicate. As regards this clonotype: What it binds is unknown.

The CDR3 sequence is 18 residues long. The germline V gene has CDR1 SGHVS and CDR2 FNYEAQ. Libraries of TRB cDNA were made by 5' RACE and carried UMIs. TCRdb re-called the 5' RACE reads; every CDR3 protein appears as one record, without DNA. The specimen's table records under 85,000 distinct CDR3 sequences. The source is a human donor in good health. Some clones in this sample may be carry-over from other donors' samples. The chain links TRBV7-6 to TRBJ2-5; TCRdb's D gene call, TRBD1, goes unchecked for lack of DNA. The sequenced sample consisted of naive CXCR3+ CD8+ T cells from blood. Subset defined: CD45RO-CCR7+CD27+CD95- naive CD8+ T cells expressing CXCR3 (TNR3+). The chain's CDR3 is CASSFPRDAASYQETQYF. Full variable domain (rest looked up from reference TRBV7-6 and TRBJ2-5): GAGVSQSPRYKVTKRGQDVALRCDPISGHVSLYWYRQALGQGPEFLTYFNYEAQQDKSGLPNDRFSAERPEGSISTLTIQRTEQRDSAMYRCASSFPRDAASYQETQYFGPGTRLLVL.